The 21 T cell receptor beta chains below come from one sample, sequenced in a study of Graves' ophthalmopathy and Graves' hyperthyroidism. Amplification from RNA transcripts yielded the TCR beta CDR3 regions. HTBI-primed RT-PCR formed the first round, and a multiplex PCR formed the second. TCRdb recomputed calls from the multiplex PCR reads with MiXCR, one row per CDR3 protein. Found here are approximately 160,000 distinct CDR3 sequences, around two fifths of them singletons; the top ten hold under 6.5%. Material: peripheral blood. The source is a woman aged 40 to 50 with Graves' ophthalmopathy.

This clonotype was seen repeatedly, ten times or more. CDR3 sequence reads: CASSLEGWNSPLHF. The CDR3 nucleotides are TGTGCCAGCAGCTTAGAGGGGTGGAATTCACCCCTCCACTTT. This chain links TRBV7-2 with TRBJ1-6; possible D gene TRBD1, 5 bases. V gave up 1 base and J gave up 7 bases, with 8 bases separating them. The CDR3 consists of 14 residues. CDR1 is SGHTA, CDR2 FQGNSA, per germline.

This clonotype came up a few times. The chain employs TRBV6-2 or TRBV6-3 and TRBJ2-7, with 7 bases that match TRBD1. V lost 4 bases, J lost 1 base, and 7 bases stayed unmatched. The CDR3 spans 15 residues. Germline V gene data show CDR1 as MNHEY and CDR2 as SVGEGT. The CDR3 reads CASSSLQQGSYEQYF. CDR3 in DNA: TGTGCCAGCAGTTCCCTACAACAGGGGTCCTACGAGCAGTACTTC.

Many counts were recorded for this clonotype. The gene calls are TRBV7-2 and TRBJ2-7; possibly TRBD1 or TRBD2 for D (5 bases each). Germline CDR1 is SGHTA and CDR2 is FQGNSA. CDR3 length: 15 amino acids. The V end was cut by 4 bases, the J end by 2 bases, with 15 bases between. CDR3 sequence (DNA): TGTGCCAGCAGCTCCACTGGGGGAAGCACCTACGAGCAGTACTTC. Its translation: CASSSTGGSTYEQYF.

The V and J genes are TRBV28 and TRBJ2-7; the D gene is possibly TRBD1 (6 bases). CDR3 length: 13 residues. Trimming pared 3 bases from V and 7 bases from J, leaving 13 bases between. Germline-derived CDR1 and CDR2 are MDHEN and SYDVKM. CDR3 residues: CASSFLGRGEQYF. CDR3 nucleotides: TGTGCCAGCAGTTTTCTGGGCAGGGGAGAGCAGTACTTC.

This clonotype was seen only once. The J gene is TRBJ2-2, the V gene TRBV12-3 or TRBV12-4, with a weak D call TRBD2 (5 bases). Trimming removed 3 bases at V and 6 bases at J, with 26 bases between. The CDR3 sequence is 19 residues long. This chain's CDR3 is CASSFSPSSFGKRAGELFF. The CDR3 nucleotides read TGTGCCAGCAGTTTTAGCCCTAGCAGTTTTGGTAAAAGGGCCGGGGAGCTGTTTTTT.

This clonotype was observed once. J is TRBJ1-2 and V is TRBV7-2; D might be TRBD1 (6 bases). This CDR3 comprises 17 residues. Trimming left V 2 bases short and J 1 base short, with 17 bases between. Germline V gene data show CDR1 as SGHTA and CDR2 as FQGNSA. The CDR3 DNA sequence: TGTGCCAGCAGCTTAACGGCCCTGGGGGGCCTTAACTATGGCTACACCTTC. Amino acid sequence: CASSLTALGGLNYGYTF.

The rearrangement uses TRBV5-4 and TRBJ2-7, with a tentative D call TRBD2 (5 bases). CDR3 length: 20 residues. Trimming stripped 0 bases from V and 0 bases from J, with 25 bases between. Germline CDR1 reads SGHNT; CDR2 reads YYREEE (reference sequence). The CDR3: CASSLDTGVATGSSSYEQYF. The CDR3 DNA reads TGTGCCAGCAGCTTGGATACCGGGGTAGCCACTGGGAGCAGCTCCTACGAGCAGTACTTC.

J is TRBJ1-6 and V is TRBV20-1; unclear D gene. Germline values: CDR1 DFQATT, CDR2 SNEGSKA (reference sequence). CDR3 length equals 15 residues. The V end was cut by 0 bases, the J end by 3 bases, with 9 bases between. Written as DNA, the CDR3 is TGCAGTGCTAGAGAAGGCCCCATCTATAATTCACCCCTCCACTTT. Its protein product is CSAREGPIYNSPLHF.

This clonotype was found many times. The rearrangement uses TRBV19 and TRBJ1-5, with D perhaps TRBD1 (6 bases). Deletions cut 8 bases from V and 0 bases from J, with 11 bases between. CDR1 and CDR2 (germline): LNHDA, SQIVND (reference sequence). This CDR3 comprises 14 residues. The CDR3 is CASDTGYSNQPQHF. CDR3 nucleotides: TGTGCCAGTGACACAGGGTATAGCAATCAGCCCCAGCATTTT. Drawing the rest from reference TRBV19 and TRBJ1-5, the complete variable domain is DGGITQSPKYLFRKEGQNVTLSCEQNLNHDAMYWYRQDPGQGLRLIYYSQIVNDFQKGDIAEGYSVSREKKESFPLTVTSAQKNPTAFYLCASDTGYSNQPQHFGDGTRLSIL.

There are many counts of this clonotype. The rearrangement joins TRBV11-2 to TRBJ2-2; D is undetermined. Trimming shortened V by 7 bases and J by 4 bases, and 7 bases separated the two germline ends. The CDR3 is made up of 12 amino acids. Germline values: CDR1 SGHAT, CDR2 FQNNGV. The CDR3 sequence is CASNHGTGELFF. CDR3 nucleotide sequence: TGTGCCAGCAATCACGGCACCGGGGAGCTGTTTTTT.

This clonotype showed up many times. The chain is built from TRBV9 and TRBJ2-5; D gene ambiguous. The CDR3 sequence is 15 residues long. The germline V gene encodes CDR1 SGDLS and CDR2 YYNGEE. Between the trimmed V and J ends, which lost 0 bases and 5 bases, there was a span of 14 bases. CDR3 in DNA: TGTGCCAGCAGCGTAGACGGCCGGCCTGGGGAGACCCAGTACTTC. This sequence encodes CASSVDGRPGETQYF.

This clonotype has ten or more counts. This chain joins TRBV30 and TRBJ1-2, with D possibly matching TRBD1 (5 bases). This CDR3 has 15 residues. CDR1 is GTSNPN, CDR2 SVGIG, per germline (reference sequence). V dropped 3 bases and J dropped 3 bases, with 17 bases sitting between them. The CDR3 DNA reads TGTGCCTGGAGGACACCTCAGGGCGTCTACTATGGCTACACCTTC. Protein: CAWRTPQGVYYGYTF.

This clonotype was seen many times. The gene calls are TRBV6-2 or TRBV6-3 and TRBJ1-6; D is unresolved. With 6 bases removed from V and 14 bases from J, the gap between germline ends came to 14 bases. The CDR3 sequence is 12 residues long. From germline, CDR1 is MNHEY and CDR2 SVGEGT. CDR3 residues: CASSTPPNTLHF. In nucleotides, the CDR3 is TGTGCCAGCAGCACTCCGCCCAACACCCTCCACTTT.

This sequence joins TRBV12-3 or TRBV12-4 and TRBJ2-7; 9 bases line up with TRBD1. This CDR3 region has 14 residues. J gave up 6 bases and V 6 bases, and 9 bases lay outside the gene matches. The chain's CDR3 is CASRPPGQGSEQYF. The CDR3 DNA is TGTGCCAGCAGACCTCCGGGACAGGGCTCCGAGCAGTACTTC.

In its sample, this clonotype ranks as large. The gene calls are TRBV12-3 or TRBV12-4 and TRBJ2-7; D is uncertain. The CDR3 is made up of 13 amino acids. V lost 4 bases and J 3 bases, leaving 10 bases between the germline ends. The CDR3, as DNA: TGTGCCAGCAGTTCTCTGGTGGACTACGAGCAGTACTTC. Translated, it gives CASSSLVDYEQYF.

This clonotype was detected ten times or more. The DNA for the CDR3 is TGTGCCAGCAGCTTGGGGACACTAGCGGGAGCCTACGAGCAGTACTTC. Amino acid sequence: CASSLGTLAGAYEQYF. The V gene is TRBV7-2, the J gene TRBJ2-7; 11 positions match TRBD2. After removal of 3 bases from V and 2 bases from J, the junction contained 6 bases not matched to a gene. CDR1 SGHTA and CDR2 FQGNSA come from the germline V gene. The CDR3 sequence is 16 residues long. The complete variable domain, with remaining parts taken from reference TRBV7-2 and TRBJ2-7, reads GAGVSQSPSNKVTEKGKDVELRCDPISGHTALYWYRQSLGQGLEFLIYFQGNSAPDKSGLPSDRFSAERTGGSVSTLTIQRTQQEDSAVYLCASSLGTLAGAYEQYFGPGTRLTVT.

This clonotype has ten or more counts. The chain has TRBV11-1 and TRBJ1-3, with 8 nucleotides matching TRBD1. With 4 bases clipped from V and 3 bases from J, the junction kept 8 bases outside the gene matches. This CDR3 is 16 amino acids long. Germline-derived CDR1 and CDR2 are SGHAT and FQDESV (reference sequence). CDR3 protein: CASSSHDRGGGNTIYF. In DNA form, the CDR3 reads TGTGCCAGCAGCTCTCACGACAGGGGAGGTGGAAACACCATATATTTT.

In this sample, this clonotype turned up many times. The chain couples TRBV28 to TRBJ1-5, with 8 bases lining up with TRBD1. This CDR3 comprises 15 residues. Germline CDR1 MDHEN, CDR2 SYDVKM. V dropped 2 bases and J dropped 7; count of bases not matched to a gene: 7. The CDR3 region has the DNA TGTGCCAGCAGTTTAAAGGCAGGGGGCCTACAGCCCCAGCATTTT. Protein product: CASSLKAGGLQPQHF. The whole variable domain, remainder taken from reference TRBV28 and TRBJ1-5, is DVKVTQSSRYLVKRTGEKVFLECVQDMDHENMFWYRQDPGLGLRLIYFSYDVKMKEKGDIPEGYSVSREKKERFSLILESASTNQTSMYLCASSLKAGGLQPQHFGDGTRLSIL.

In this sample, this clonotype turned up many times. The CDR3 protein is CASSLANGGLWGYTF. DNA for the CDR3: TGTGCCAGCAGCTTAGCGAACGGGGGACTCTGGGGCTACACCTTC. The rearrangement joins TRBV7-2 to TRBJ1-2; maybe TRBD1 (5 bases). CDR3 length: 15 residues. Germline loops: CDR1 SGHTA, CDR2 FQGNSA. The V and J ends lost 0 bases and 8 bases respectively, with 16 bases between them. The variable domain in full, with the rest retrieved from reference TRBV7-2 and TRBJ1-2, is GAGVSQSPSNKVTEKGKDVELRCDPISGHTALYWYRQSLGQGLEFLIYFQGNSAPDKSGLPSDRFSAERTGGSVSTLTIQRTQQEDSAVYLCASSLANGGLWGYTFGSGTRLTVV.

This clonotype was counted many times. The V gene is TRBV19, the J gene TRBJ1-6; D ambiguous. Trimming took off 3 bases at V and 10 bases at J, with 10 bases between the two ends. CDR3 length: 13 amino acids. Germline V lookup: CDR1 LNHDA, CDR2 SQIVND (reference sequence). The CDR3 bases are TGTGCCAGTAGTATCGCCGTACTCTCACCCCTCCACTTT. It encodes CASSIAVLSPLHF. Drawing the rest from reference TRBV19 and TRBJ1-6, the complete variable domain is DGGITQSPKYLFRKEGQNVTLSCEQNLNHDAMYWYRQDPGQGLRLIYYSQIVNDFQKGDIAEGYSVSREKKESFPLTVTSAQKNPTAFYLCASSIAVLSPLHFGNGTRLTVT.

This clonotype was counted at least ten times. This chain links TRBV2 with TRBJ1-5; maybe TRBD1 (5 bases). V was cut by 6 bases and J by 4 bases, with 16 bases left in between. The CDR3 extends over 15 amino acids. CDR1 SNHLY and CDR2 FYNNEI come from the germline V gene. The CDR3 nucleotides are TGTGCCAGCAGGGGACGCCCTGGAGGTAATCAGCCCCAGCATTTT. It translates to CASRGRPGGNQPQHF.